This T cell receptor beta chain was sequenced for a study of blood T cell repertoires in COVID-19. Study as a whole: Donors in the United States, Italy and Spain gave samples during acute or convalescent COVID-19. PBMCs, B-cell-depleted T cells, or T cells provided the cDNA or gDNA that made up the material.

Germline V gene data show CDR1 as MGHRA and CDR2 as YSYEKL. The CDR3 loop spans 16 amino acids. Losses at the gene ends were 5 bases for V and 3 bases for J; bases not matched to a gene: 11. As processed by the authors: By means of reference gene primer amplification, nucleated cell counts were estimated. This table comes from immunoSEQ multiplex PCR, and its TCRdb copy is limited to in-frame clones, with some not included. That table furnishes V, J and clone size, whereas the DNA furnished D and trimming. The sample lists about 180,000 clones; 70% to 90% were seen once. Sequencing was performed on peripheral blood. This clonotype was obtained from a human donor with active or convalescent COVID-19. The donor label of this sample is uncertain. The chain links TRBV4-1 to TRBJ2-5; 8 nucleotides align to TRBD2. The CDR3 DNA reads as TGCGCCAGCAGCACCAGGGGAGCGGGAGCTAAAGAGACCCAGTACTTC. Translation gives CASSTRGAGAKETQYF.